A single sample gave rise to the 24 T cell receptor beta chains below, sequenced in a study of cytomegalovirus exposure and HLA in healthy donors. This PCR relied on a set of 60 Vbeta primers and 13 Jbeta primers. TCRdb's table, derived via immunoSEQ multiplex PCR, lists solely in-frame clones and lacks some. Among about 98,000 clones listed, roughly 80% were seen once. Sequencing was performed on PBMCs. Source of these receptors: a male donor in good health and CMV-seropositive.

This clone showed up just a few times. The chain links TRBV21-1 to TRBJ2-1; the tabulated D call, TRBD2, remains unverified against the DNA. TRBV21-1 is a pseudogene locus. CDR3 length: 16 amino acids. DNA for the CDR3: TGTGCCAGCAGCAAGGTTCTAGCGGGAGTGTCCTATGAGCAGTTCTTC. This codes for CASSKVLAGVSYEQFF.

CDR3 protein: CASSLPTRDEQYF. As DNA, the CDR3 is TGTGCCAGCAGCCTCCCCACGAGAGACGAGCAGTACTTC. The chain links TRBV7-2 to TRBJ2-7; D unresolved. The V gene's germline CDR1 is SGHTA and CDR2 FQGNSA. This CDR3 comprises 13 residues. Trimming removed 5 bases at V and 5 bases at J, with 13 bases between.

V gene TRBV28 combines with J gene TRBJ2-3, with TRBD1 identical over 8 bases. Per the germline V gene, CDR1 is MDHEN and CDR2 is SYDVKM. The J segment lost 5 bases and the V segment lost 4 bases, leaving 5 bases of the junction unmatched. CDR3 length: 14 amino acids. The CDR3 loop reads CASSSDRGGDTQYF. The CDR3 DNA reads TGTGCCAGCAGTTCCGACAGGGGAGGAGATACGCAGTATTTT.

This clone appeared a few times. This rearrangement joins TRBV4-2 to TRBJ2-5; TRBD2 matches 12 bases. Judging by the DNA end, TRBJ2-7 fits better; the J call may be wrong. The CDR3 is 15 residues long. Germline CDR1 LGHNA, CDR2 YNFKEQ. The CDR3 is CASSQASGRAGEQYF. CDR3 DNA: TGTGCCAGCAGCCAAGCTAGCGGGAGGGCCGGCGAGCAGTACTTC.

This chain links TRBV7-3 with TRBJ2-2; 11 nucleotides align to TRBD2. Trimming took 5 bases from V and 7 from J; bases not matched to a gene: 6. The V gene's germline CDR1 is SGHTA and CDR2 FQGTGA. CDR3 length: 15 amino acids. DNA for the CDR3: TGTGCCAGCAGCACGCTTACTAGCGGGAGCGGGGAGCTGTTTTTT. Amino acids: CASSTLTSGSGELFF.

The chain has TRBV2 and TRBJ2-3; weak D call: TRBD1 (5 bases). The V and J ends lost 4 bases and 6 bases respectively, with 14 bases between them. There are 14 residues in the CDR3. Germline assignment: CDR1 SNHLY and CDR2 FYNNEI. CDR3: CASSALQGMDTQYF. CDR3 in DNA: TGTGCCAGCAGTGCGCTCCAGGGTATGGATACGCAGTATTTT. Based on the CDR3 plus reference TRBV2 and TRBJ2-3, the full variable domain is EPEVTQTPSHQVTQMGQEVILRCVPISNHLYFYWYRQILGQKVEFLVSFYNNEISEKSEIFDDQFSVERPDGSNFTLKIRSTKLEDSAMYFCASSALQGMDTQYFGPGTRLTVL.

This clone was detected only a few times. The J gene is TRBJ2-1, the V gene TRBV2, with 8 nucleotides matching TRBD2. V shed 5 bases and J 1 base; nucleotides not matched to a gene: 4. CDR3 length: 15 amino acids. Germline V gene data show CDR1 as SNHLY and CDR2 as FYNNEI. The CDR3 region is CASSSSGSSYNEQFF. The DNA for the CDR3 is TGTGCCAGCAGTTCAAGCGGGAGTTCCTACAATGAGCAGTTCTTC.

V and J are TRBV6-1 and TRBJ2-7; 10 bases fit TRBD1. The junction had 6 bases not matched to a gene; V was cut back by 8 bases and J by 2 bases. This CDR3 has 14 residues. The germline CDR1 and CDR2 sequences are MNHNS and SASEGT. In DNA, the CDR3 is TGTGCCAGCGCCCCGGGACAGGGGCCCTACGAGCAGTACTTC. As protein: CASAPGQGPYEQYF.

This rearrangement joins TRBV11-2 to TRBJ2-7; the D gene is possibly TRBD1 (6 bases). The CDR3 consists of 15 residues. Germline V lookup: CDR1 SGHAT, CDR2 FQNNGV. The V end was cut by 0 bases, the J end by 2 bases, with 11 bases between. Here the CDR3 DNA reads TGTGCCAGCAGCTTAGACAGGGGTGACGCCTACGAGCAGTACTTC. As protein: CASSLDRGDAYEQYF.

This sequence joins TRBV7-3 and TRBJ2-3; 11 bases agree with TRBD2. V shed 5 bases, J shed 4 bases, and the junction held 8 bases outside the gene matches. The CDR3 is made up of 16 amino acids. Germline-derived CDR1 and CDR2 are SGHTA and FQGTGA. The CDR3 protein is CASSKDSGRAPDTQYF. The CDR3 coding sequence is TGTGCCAGCAGCAAAGATAGCGGGAGGGCCCCAGATACGCAGTATTTT.

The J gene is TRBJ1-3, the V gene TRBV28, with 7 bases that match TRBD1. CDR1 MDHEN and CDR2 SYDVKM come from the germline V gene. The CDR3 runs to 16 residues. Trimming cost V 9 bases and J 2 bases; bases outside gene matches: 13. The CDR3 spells CASTYQGGIPGNTIYF. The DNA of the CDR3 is TGTGCCAGTACTTATCAAGGGGGCATCCCTGGAAACACCATATATTTT.

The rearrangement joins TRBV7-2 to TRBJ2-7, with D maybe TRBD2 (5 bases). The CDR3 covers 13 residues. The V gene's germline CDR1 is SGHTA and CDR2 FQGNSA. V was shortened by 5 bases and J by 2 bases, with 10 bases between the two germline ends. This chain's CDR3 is CASSPGVAYEQYF. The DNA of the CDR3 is TGTGCCAGCAGCCCCGGGGTGGCCTACGAGCAGTACTTC. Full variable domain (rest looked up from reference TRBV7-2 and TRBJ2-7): GAGVSQSPSNKVTEKGKDVELRCDPISGHTALYWYRQSLGQGLEFLIYFQGNSAPDKSGLPSDRFSAERTGGSVSTLTIQRTQQEDSAVYLCASSPGVAYEQYFGPGTRLTVT.

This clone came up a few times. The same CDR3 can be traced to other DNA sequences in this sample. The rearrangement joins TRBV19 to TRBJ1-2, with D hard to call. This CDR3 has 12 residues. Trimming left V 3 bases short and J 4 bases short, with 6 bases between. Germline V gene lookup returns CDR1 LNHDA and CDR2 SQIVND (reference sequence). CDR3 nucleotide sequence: TGTGCCAGTAGTATCCCCGGCTATGGCTACACCTTC. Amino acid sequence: CASSIPGYGYTF.

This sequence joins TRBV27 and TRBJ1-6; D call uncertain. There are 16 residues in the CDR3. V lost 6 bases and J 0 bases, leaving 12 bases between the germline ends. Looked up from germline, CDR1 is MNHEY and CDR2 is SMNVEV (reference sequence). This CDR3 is CASRKDGSSYNSPLHF. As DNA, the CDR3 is TGTGCCAGCAGAAAGGACGGGAGCTCCTATAATTCACCCCTCCACTTT.

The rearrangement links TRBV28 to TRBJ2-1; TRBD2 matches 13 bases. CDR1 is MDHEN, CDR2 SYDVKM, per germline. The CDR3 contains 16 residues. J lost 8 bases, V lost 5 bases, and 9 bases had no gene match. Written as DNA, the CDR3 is TGTGCCAGCAGTCCCCTGGGGACTAGCGGGATCGATGAGCAGTTCTTC. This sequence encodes CASSPLGTSGIDEQFF.

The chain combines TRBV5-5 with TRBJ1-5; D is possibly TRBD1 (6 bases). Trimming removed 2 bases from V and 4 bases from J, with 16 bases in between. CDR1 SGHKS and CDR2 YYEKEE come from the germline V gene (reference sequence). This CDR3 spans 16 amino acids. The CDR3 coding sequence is TGTGCCAGCAGCTTCACCCAGGACAGCCCGAATCAGCCCCAGCATTTT. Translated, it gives CASSFTQDSPNQPQHF.

This CDR3 reads CAWSFRGMSEGYGYTF. In DNA, the CDR3 is TGTGCCTGGAGTTTCAGGGGAATGTCTGAGGGATATGGCTACACCTTC. The chain uses TRBV30 and TRBJ1-2; the D gene is possibly TRBD1 (6 bases). CDR3 length: 16 residues. CDR1 is GTSNPN, CDR2 SVGIG, per germline (reference sequence). V shed 2 bases and J shed 5 bases, with 21 bases lying between them. Complete variable domain (other parts from reference TRBV30 and TRBJ1-2): SQTIHQWPATLVQPVGSPLSLECTVEGTSNPNLYWYRQAAGRGLQLLFYSVGIGQISSEVPQNLSASRPQDRQFILSSKKLLLSDSGFYLCAWSFRGMSEGYGYTFGSGTRLTVV.

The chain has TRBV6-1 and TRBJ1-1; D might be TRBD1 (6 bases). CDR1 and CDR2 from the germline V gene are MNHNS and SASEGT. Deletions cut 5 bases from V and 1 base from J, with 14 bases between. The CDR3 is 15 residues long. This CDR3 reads CASSSLQGGNTEAFF. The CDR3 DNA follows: TGTGCCAGCAGTTCCCTACAGGGTGGGAACACTGAAGCTTTCTTT.

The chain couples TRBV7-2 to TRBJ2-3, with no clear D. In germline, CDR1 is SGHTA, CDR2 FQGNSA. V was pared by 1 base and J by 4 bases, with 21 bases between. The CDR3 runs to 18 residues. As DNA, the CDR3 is TGTGCCAGCAGCTTAGTCGTCGGGTCAGCCGAATATTCAGATACGCAGTATTTT. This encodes CASSLVVGSAEYSDTQYF.

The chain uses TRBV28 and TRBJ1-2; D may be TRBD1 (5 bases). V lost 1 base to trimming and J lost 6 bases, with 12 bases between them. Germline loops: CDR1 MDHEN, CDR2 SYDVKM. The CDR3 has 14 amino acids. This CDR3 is CASSLSTGSDGYTF. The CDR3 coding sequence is TGTGCCAGCAGTTTATCCACAGGCTCGGATGGCTACACCTTC.

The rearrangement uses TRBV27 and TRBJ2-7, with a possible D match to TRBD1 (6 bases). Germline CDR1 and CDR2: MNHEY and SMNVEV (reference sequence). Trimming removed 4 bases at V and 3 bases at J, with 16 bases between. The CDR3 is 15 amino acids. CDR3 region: CASSSTGTNLYEQYF. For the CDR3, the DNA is TGTGCCAGCAGTTCCACCGGGACAAACCTCTACGAGCAGTACTTC.

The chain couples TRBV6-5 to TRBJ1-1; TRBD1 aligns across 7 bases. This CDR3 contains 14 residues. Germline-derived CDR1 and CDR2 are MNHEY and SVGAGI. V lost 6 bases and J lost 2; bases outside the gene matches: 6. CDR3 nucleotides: TGTGCCAGCAGACTGGGACAGACCAACACTGAAGCTTTCTTT. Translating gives CASRLGQTNTEAFF.

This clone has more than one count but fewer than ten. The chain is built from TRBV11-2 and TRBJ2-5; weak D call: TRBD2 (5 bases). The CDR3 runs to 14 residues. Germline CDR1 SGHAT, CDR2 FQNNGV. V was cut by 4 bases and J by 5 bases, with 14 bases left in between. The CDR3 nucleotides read TGTGCCAGCAGCTCGACTACTAGAGGGGAGACCCAGTACTTC. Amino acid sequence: CASSSTTRGETQYF.

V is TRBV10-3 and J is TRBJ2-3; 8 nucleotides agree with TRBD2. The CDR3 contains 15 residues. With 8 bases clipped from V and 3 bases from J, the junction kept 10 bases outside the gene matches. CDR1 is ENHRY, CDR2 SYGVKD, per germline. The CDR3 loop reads CAISYAGRGTDTQYF. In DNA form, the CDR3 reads TGTGCCATCTCATATGCCGGGAGGGGTACAGATACGCAGTATTTT.